This T cell receptor (beta chain) comes out of a study of T cell responses to AZD1222 COVID-19 vaccine. Study summary: Second doses at about 4 or about 12 weeks were pooled.

The CDR3 length is 15 residues. Germline values: CDR1 SGDLS, CDR2 YYNGEE. J gave up 3 bases and V 4 bases, and 6 bases lay outside the gene matches. The method was immunoSEQ multiplex PCR; TCRdb's version includes in-frame clones alone and lacks a portion of them. This sample has about 100,000 clones, with about 88% found just once. Study conclusions and caveats: Clonal diversity may have been underestimated in mostly white British donors. Two doses of AZD1222 preceded a rise in Spike-specific TCR breadth and depth.

As regards this clone: What it binds is unknown.

The material sequenced was peripheral blood, taken on day 0 of AZD1222 vaccination. The TCR was taken from an adult in good health. V usage is TRBV9 and J usage is TRBJ1-2, with 10 bases fitting TRBD1. The CDR3 loop is CASSPGQGRDYGYTF. The CDR3 DNA follows: TGTGCCAGCAGCCCGGGACAGGGGCGCGACTATGGCTACACCTTC. Using reference TRBV9 and TRBJ1-2 for the parts outside the CDR3, the full variable domain is DSGVTQTPKHLITATGQRVTLRCSPRSGDLSVYWYQQSLDQGLQFLIQYYNGEERAKGNILERFSAQQFPDLHSELNLSSLELGDSALYFCASSPGQGRDYGYTFGSGTRLTVV.